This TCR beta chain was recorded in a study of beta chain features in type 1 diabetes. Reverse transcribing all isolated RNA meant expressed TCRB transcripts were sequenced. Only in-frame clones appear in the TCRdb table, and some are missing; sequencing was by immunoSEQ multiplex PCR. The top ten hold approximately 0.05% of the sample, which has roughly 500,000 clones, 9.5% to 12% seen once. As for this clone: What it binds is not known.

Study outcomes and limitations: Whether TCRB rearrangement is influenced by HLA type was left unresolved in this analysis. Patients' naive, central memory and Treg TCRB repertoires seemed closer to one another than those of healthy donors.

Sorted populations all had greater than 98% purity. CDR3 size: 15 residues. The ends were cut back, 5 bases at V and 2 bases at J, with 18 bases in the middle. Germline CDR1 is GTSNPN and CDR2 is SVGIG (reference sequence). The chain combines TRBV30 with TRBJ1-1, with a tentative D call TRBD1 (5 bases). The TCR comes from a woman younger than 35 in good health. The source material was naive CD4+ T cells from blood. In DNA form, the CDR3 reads TGTGCCTGGCCCCAACGACAGATCCCTAACACTGAAGCTTTCTTT. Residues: CAWPQRQIPNTEAFF. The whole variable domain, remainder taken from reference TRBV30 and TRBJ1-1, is SQTIHQWPATLVQPVGSPLSLECTVEGTSNPNLYWYRQAAGRGLQLLFYSVGIGQISSEVPQNLSASRPQDRQFILSSKKLLLSDSGFYLCAWPQRQIPNTEAFFGQGTRLTVV.